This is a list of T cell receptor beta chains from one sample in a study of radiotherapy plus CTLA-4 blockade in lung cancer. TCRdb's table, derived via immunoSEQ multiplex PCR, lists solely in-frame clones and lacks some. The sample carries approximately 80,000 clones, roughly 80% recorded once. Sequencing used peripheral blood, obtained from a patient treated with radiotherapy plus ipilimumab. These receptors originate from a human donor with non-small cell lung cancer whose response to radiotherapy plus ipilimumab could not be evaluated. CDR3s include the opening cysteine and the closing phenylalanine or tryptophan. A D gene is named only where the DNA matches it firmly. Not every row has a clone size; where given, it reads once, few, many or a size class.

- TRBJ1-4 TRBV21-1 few CASSKMQGVWTNEKLFF TGTGCCAGCAGCAAAATGCAGGGGGTTTGGACTAATGAAAAACTGTTTTTT
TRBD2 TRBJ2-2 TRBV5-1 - CASSLQAGVTGELFF TGCGCCAGCAGCTTGCAAGCGGGGGTGACCGGGGAGCTGTTTTTT
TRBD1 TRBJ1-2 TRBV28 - CASSPPDRGYGYTF TGTGCCAGCAGTCCGCCTGACAGGGGATATGGCTACACCTTC
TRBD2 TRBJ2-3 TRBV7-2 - CASMEREVLTDTQYF TGTGCCAGCATGGAGCGGGAGGTCTTGACAGATACGCAGTATTTT
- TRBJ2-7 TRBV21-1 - CASSKAPDEQYF TGTGCCAGCAGCAAAGCCCCGGACGAGCAGTACTTC
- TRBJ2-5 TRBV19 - CASSRAPQETQYF TGTGCCAGTAGTCGCGCCCCACAAGAGACCCAGTACTTC
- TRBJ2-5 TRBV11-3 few CASSLDRGSGQETQYF TGTGCCAGCAGCTTAGATAGAGGGAGCGGCCAAGAGACCCAGTACTTC
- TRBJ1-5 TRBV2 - CASTGRDGGQPQHF TGTGCCAGCACCGGCCGGGACGGAGGGCAGCCCCAGCATTTT
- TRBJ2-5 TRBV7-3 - CASSSFREETQYF TGTGCCAGCAGCTCCTTTCGAGAAGAGACCCAGTACTTC
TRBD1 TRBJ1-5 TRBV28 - CASSHGTGVRQPQHF TGTGCCAGCAGTCATGGGACAGGGGTAAGGCAGCCCCAGCATTTT
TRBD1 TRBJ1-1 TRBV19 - CASSVPDRGKEAFF TGTGCCAGTAGTGTCCCGGACAGGGGGAAAGAAGCTTTCTTT
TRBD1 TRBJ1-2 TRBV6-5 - CASSPTGNYGYTF TGTGCCAGCAGTCCGACAGGGAACTATGGCTACACCTTC
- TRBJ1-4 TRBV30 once CAWSVKLPNEKLFF TGTGCCTGGAGTGTGAAACTTCCAAATGAAAAACTGTTTTTT
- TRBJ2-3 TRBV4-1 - CASSQARVPDTQYF TGCGCCAGCAGCCAAGCCAGGGTCCCAGATACGCAGTATTTT
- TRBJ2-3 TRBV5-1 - CASSSEATGSSTDTQYF TGCGCCAGCAGCTCGGAGGCGACAGGCTCTAGCACAGATACGCAGTATTTT
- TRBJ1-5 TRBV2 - CASSRPGAGNQPQHF TGTGCCAGCAGCCGGCCGGGTGCCGGCAATCAGCCCCAGCATTTT
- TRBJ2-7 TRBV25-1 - CASSLTGIGNYEQYF TGTGCCAGCAGTCTTACAGGGATCGGGAACTACGAGCAGTACTTC
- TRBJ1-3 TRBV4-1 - CASSQMALGGSGNTIYF TGCGCCAGCAGCCAGATGGCCCTGGGGGGGTCTGGAAACACCATATATTTT
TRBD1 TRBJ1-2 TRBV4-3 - CASSQPTTGNYGYTF TGCGCCAGCAGCCAACCGACGACAGGGAACTATGGCTACACCTTC
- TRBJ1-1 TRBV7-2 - CASSFWPGPEAFF TGTGCCAGCAGCTTTTGGCCAGGCCCTGAAGCTTTCTTT
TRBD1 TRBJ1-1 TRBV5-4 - CASQRRGRGTEAFF TGTGCCAGCCAGCGCAGGGGGCGGGGGACTGAAGCTTTCTTT
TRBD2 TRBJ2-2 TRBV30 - CAWSVPYLSGRASLFF TGTGCCTGGAGTGTCCCCTACCTTAGCGGGAGGGCCTCGCTGTTTTTT
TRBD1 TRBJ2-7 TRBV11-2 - CASSHTGGEQYF TGTGCCAGCAGCCATACAGGGGGCGAGCAGTACTTC
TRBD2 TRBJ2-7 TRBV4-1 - CASSQEMAGGGEQYF TGCGCCAGCAGCCAAGAAATGGCGGGAGGTGGTGAGCAGTACTTC
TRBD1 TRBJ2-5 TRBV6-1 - CASSRDREETQYF TGTGCCAGCAGCCGAGACAGGGAAGAGACCCAGTACTTC
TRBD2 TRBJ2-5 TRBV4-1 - CASSQRTSGEGETQYF TGCGCCAGCAGCCAAAGGACTAGCGGGGAGGGAGAGACCCAGTACTTC
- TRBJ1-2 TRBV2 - CASSDLQVSAGYTF TGTGCCAGCTCGGATCTACAGGTTTCTGCTGGCTACACCTTC
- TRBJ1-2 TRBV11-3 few CASSLAQGFGYGYTF TGTGCCAGCAGCTTAGCCCAGGGGTTCGGCTATGGCTACACCTTC
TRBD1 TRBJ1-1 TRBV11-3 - CASSLVWDRKNTEAFF TGTGCCAGCAGCTTAGTATGGGACAGGAAGAACACTGAAGCTTTCTTT
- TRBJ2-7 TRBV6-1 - CASSEPAGTPIYEQYF TGTGCCAGCAGTGAACCAGCCGGGACACCCATCTACGAGCAGTACTTC
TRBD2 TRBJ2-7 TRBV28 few CASSWLAGSSYEQYF TGTGCCAGCAGTTGGCTAGCGGGGAGCTCCTACGAGCAGTACTTC
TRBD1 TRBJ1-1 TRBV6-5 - CASATTGGTEAFF TGTGCCAGCGCTACGACAGGGGGCACTGAAGCTTTCTTT
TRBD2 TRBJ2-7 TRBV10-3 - CAISESGTSGSYEQYF TGTGCCATCAGTGAGTCCGGGACTAGCGGCTCCTACGAGCAGTACTTC
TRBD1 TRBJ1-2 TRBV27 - CASSPWDSLYGYTF TGTGCCAGCAGTCCCTGGGACAGCCTCTATGGCTACACCTTC
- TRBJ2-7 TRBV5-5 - CASFPWAAAYEQYF TGTGCCAGCTTTCCCTGGGCAGCTGCCTACGAGCAGTACTTC
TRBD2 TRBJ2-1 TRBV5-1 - CASRQETSGRAGFF TGCGCCAGCAGACAAGAAACTAGCGGGAGGGCCGGGTTCTTC
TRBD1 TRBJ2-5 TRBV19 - CASSPNRGMETQYF TGTGCCAGTAGTCCAAACAGGGGAATGGAGACCCAGTACTTC
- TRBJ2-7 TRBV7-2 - CASSLENGGRQYF TGTGCCAGCAGCTTAGAGAACGGGGGGCGGCAGTACTTC
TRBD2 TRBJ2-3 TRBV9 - CASSPQSGGAGDTQYF TGTGCCAGCAGCCCTCAAAGCGGGGGGGCTGGAGATACGCAGTATTTT
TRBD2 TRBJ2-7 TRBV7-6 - CASSSGSSGAHEQYF TGTGCCAGCAGCTCTGGTTCCAGCGGGGCCCACGAGCAGTACTTC
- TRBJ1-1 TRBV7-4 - CASSLTLPIRLMNTEAFF TGTGCCAGCAGCTTAACGCTCCCTATCCGTTTAATGAACACTGAAGCTTTCTTT
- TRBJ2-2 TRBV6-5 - CASSTSLSRGELFF TGTGCCAGCAGCACTTCCCTATCACGCGGGGAGCTGTTTTTT
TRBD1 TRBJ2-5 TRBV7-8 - CASSPRTGFPAETQYF TGTGCCAGCAGCCCCCGGACAGGCTTCCCCGCGGAGACCCAGTACTTC
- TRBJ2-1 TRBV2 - CASSEALIWGPSTYNEQFF TGTGCCAGCAGTGAAGCATTAATTTGGGGGCCCTCCACATACAATGAGCAGTTCTTC
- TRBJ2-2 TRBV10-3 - CALREGQDTGELFF TGTGCTCTCCGAGAAGGTCAGGACACCGGGGAGCTGTTTTTT
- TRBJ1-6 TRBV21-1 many CASSKEAGNNSPLHF TGTGCCAGCAGCAAAGAAGCAGGGAATAATTCACCCCTCCACTTT
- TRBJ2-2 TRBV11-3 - CASSLGNRESGELFF TGTGCCAGCAGCTTAGGAAACAGGGAGAGCGGGGAGCTGTTTTTT
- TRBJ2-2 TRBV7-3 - CASSLGRDGELFF TGTGCCAGCAGCTTAGGCAGGGACGGGGAGCTGTTTTTT
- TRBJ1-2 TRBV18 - CASSPEALPTFYGYTF TGTGCCAGCTCACCAGAGGCCCTACCAACTTTCTATGGCTACACCTTC
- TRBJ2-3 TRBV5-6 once CASSLGFDTSTDTQYF TGTGCCAGCAGCTTGGGGTTTGACACTAGCACAGATACGCAGTATTTT
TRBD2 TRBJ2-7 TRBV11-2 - CASSPTGLAGTYEQYF TGTGCCAGCAGCCCTACGGGACTAGCGGGAACCTACGAGCAGTACTTC
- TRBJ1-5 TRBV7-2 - CASSPQSGHSNQPQHF TGTGCCAGCAGCCCCCAATCGGGACATAGCAATCAGCCCCAGCATTTT
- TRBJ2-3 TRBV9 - CASTNRPTSAGTDTQYF TGTGCCAGTACAAACCGCCCCACAAGTGCGGGCACAGATACGCAGTATTTT
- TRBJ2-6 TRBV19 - CASSMRSPGANVLTF TGTGCCAGTAGTATGCGTAGCCCTGGGGCCAACGTCCTGACTTTC